The clone carrying this T cell receptor (beta chain) was recorded at least ten times. The sample comes from a study of T cells after yellow fever vaccination. Germline loops: CDR1 SGHRS, CDR2 YFSETQ. The CDR3 is made up of 12 amino acids. With 5 bases clipped from V and 8 bases from J, the junction kept 3 bases outside the gene matches. The TCR cDNA carried a universal primer site and UMIs from 5'RACE template switching. Each CDR3 protein is one row after TCRdb ran MiXCR on the 5' RACE reads. The table records 310,000 or so distinct CDR3 sequences, around 4% of them present only once. V is TRBV5-1 and J is TRBJ1-2, with TRBD1 identical over 10 bases. The source is a man aged 18-30 years who received the YFV17D yellow fever vaccine. The input for sequencing was PBMCs, taken on the day of the yellow fever booster vaccination. CDR3 DNA sequence: TGCGCCAGCAGGGGACAGGGGCACGGCTACACCTTC. It specifies CASRGQGHGYTF.